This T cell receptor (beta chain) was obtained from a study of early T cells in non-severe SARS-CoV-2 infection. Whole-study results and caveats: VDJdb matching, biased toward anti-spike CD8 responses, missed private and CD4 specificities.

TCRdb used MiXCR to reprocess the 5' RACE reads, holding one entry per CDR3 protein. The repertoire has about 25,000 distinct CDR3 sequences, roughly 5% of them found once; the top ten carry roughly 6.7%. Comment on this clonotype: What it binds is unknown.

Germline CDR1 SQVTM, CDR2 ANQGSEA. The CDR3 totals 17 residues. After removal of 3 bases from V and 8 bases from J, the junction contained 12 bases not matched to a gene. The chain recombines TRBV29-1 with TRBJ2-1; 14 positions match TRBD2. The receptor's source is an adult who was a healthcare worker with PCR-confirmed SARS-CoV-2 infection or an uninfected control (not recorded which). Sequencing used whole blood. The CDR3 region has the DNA TGCAGCGTTGATGGCCTTGTGGGACTAGCGGGAGTTTATGAGCAGTTCTTC. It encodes CSVDGLVGLAGVYEQFF.